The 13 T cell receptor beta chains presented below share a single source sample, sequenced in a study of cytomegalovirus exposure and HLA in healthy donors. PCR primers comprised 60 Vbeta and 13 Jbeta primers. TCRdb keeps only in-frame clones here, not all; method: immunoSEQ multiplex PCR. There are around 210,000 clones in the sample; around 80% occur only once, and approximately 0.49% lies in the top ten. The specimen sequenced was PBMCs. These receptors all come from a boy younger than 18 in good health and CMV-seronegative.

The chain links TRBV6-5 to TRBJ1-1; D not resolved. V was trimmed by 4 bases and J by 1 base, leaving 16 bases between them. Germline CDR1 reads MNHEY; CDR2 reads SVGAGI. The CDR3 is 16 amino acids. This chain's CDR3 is CASSSTMERWNTEAFF. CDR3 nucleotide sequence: TGTGCCAGCAGTTCAACGATGGAGCGGTGGAACACTGAAGCTTTCTTT.

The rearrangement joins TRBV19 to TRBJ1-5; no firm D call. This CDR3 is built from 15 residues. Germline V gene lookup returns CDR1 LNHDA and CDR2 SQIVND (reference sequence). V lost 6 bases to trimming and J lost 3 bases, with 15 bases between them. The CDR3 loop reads CASRGSQLLNQPQHF. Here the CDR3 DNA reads TGTGCCAGTAGGGGTAGCCAGCTCCTCAATCAGCCCCAGCATTTT. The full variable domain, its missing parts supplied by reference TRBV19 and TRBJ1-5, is DGGITQSPKYLFRKEGQNVTLSCEQNLNHDAMYWYRQDPGQGLRLIYYSQIVNDFQKGDIAEGYSVSREKKESFPLTVTSAQKNPTAFYLCASRGSQLLNQPQHFGDGTRLSIL.

The DNA of the CDR3 is TGCAGCGCCCGTACTAAACAGGGTCACCAAGAGACCCAGTACTTC. Translated, it gives CSARTKQGHQETQYF. The rearrangement links TRBV29-1 to TRBJ2-5, with TRBD1 as a possible D gene (6 bases). The germline V and J ends were trimmed by 7 bases and 0 bases, with 18 bases remaining between them. This CDR3 has 15 amino acids. Germline CDR1 SQVTM, CDR2 ANQGSEA.

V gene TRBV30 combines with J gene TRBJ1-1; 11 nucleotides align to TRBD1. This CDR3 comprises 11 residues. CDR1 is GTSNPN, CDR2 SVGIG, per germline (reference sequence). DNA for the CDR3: TGTGCTAGGGACAGGGGGTCTGAAGCTTTCTTT. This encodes CARDRGSEAFF.

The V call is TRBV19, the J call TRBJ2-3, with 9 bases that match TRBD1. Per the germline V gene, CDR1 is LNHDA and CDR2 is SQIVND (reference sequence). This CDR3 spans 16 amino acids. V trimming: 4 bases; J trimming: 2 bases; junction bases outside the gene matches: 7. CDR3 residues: CASSKRTGDLTDTQYF. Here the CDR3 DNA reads TGTGCCAGTAGTAAACGGACAGGGGACCTCACAGATACGCAGTATTTT.

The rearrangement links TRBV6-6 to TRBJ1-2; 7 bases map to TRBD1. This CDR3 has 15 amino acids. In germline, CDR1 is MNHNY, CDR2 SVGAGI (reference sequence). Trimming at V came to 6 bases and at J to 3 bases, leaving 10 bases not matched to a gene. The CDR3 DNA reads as TGTGCCAGCAGAGTAGGGACAGAAACGGACTATGGCTACACCTTC. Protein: CASRVGTETDYGYTF.

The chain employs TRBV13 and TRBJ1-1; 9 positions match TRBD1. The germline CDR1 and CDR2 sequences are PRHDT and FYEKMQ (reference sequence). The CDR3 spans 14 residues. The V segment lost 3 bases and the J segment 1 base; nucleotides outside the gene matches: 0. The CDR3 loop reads CASSLGQGNTEAFF. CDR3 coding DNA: TGTGCCAGCAGCTTGGGACAGGGGAACACTGAAGCTTTCTTT.

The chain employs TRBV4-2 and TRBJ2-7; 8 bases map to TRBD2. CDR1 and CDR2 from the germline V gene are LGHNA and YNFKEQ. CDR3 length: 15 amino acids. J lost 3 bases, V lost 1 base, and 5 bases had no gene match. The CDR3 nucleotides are TGTGCCAGCAGCCAAGTAGCGGGAAATGGCTACGAGCAGTACTTC. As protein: CASSQVAGNGYEQYF.

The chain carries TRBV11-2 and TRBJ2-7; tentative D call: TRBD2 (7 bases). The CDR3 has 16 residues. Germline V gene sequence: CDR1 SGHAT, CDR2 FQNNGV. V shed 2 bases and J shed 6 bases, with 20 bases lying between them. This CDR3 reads CASSLFGRTQGGEQYF. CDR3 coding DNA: TGTGCCAGCAGCTTATTCGGGAGGACCCAAGGGGGCGAGCAGTACTTC.

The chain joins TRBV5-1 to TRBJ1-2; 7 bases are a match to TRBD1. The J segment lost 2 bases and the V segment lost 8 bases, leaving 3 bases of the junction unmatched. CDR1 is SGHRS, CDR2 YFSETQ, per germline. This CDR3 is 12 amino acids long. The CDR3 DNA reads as TGCGCCAGTGCGACAGGGAACTATGGCTACACCTTC. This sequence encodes CASATGNYGYTF.

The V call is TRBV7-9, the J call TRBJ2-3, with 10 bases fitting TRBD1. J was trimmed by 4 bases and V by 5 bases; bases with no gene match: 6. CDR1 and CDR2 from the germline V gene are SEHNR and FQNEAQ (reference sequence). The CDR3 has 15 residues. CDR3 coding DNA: TGTGCCAGCAGCCACTCGGGACAGGGGCCAGATACGCAGTATTTT. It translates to CASSHSGQGPDTQYF.

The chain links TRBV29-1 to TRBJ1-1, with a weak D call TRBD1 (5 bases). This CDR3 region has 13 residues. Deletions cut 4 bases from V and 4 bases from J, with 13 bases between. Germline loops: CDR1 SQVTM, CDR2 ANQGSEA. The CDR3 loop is CSVVLYRTTEAFF. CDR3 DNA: TGCAGCGTTGTCCTATACAGGACCACTGAAGCTTTCTTT.

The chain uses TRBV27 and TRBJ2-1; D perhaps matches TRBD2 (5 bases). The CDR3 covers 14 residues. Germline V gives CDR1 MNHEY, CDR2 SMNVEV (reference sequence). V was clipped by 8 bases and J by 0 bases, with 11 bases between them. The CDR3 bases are TGTGCCAGCGCTAGACTAAGCTCCTACAATGAGCAGTTCTTC. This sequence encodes CASARLSSYNEQFF.